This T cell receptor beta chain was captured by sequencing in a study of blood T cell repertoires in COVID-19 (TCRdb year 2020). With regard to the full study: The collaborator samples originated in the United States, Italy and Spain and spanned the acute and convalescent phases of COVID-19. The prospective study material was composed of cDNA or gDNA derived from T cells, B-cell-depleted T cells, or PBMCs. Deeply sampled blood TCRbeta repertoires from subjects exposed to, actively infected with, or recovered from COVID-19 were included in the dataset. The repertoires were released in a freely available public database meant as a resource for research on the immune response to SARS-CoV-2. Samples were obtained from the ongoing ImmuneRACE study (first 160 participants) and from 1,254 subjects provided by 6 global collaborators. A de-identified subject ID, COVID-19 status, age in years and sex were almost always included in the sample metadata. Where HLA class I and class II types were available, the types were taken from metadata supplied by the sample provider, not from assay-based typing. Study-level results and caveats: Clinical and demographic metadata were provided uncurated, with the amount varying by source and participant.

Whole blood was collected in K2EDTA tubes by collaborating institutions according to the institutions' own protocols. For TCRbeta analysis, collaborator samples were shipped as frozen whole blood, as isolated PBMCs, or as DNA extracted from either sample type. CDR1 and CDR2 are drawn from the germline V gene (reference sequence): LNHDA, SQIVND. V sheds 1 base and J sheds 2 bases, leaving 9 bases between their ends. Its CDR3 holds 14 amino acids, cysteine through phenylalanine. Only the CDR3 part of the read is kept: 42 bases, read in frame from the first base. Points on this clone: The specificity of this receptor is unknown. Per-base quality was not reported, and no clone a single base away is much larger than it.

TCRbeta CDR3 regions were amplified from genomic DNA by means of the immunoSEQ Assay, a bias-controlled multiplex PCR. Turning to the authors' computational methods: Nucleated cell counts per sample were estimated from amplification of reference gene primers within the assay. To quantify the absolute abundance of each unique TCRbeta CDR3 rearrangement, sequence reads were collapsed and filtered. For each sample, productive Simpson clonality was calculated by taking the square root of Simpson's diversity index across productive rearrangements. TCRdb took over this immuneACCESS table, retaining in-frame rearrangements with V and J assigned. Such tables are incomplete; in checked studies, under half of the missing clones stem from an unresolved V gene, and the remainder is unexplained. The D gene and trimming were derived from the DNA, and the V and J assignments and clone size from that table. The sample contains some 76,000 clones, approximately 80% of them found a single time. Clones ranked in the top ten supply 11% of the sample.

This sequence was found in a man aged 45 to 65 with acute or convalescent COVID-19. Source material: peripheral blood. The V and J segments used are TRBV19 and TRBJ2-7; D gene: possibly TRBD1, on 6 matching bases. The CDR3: CASSIAQGPYEQYF. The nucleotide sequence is TGTGCCAGTAGTATAGCCCAGGGGCCCTACGAGCAGTACTTC.